The 26 T cell receptor beta chains below come from one sample, sequenced in a study of shared clonotypes between healthy human individuals. CD8 cells classed as naive were CD45RO-negative and positively selected for CCR7, excluding terminally differentiated effector memory CD45RA+ cells. The assay was immunoSEQ multiplex PCR, and TCRdb's table has in-frame clones only and misses some. Of almost 700,000 clones listed, about 92% are singletons. Sequencing was carried out using naive CD8+ T cells sorted from blood. The receptors were gathered from a man aged 25 to 45 in good health.

The chain carries TRBV29-1 and TRBJ1-2; D uncertain. This CDR3 has 13 residues. CDR1 SQVTM and CDR2 ANQGSEA come from the germline V gene. The V end lost 0 bases, the J end lost 4 bases, and 9 bases lay between the germline ends. The CDR3 sequence is CSVEDPRAYGYTF. CDR3 in DNA: TGCAGCGTTGAAGATCCCCGGGCCTATGGCTACACCTTC.

The chain uses TRBV28 and TRBJ2-7; D is unclear. The germline V and J ends were trimmed by 4 bases and 12 bases, with 13 bases remaining between them. The germline gives CDR1 MDHEN, CDR2 SYDVKM. The CDR3 has 11 residues. As DNA, the CDR3 is TGTGCCAGCAGTTCCCCGACCATCTTGTACTTC. Residues: CASSSPTILYF.

V gene TRBV7-9 combines with J gene TRBJ1-1, with D possibly matching TRBD1 (5 bases). Trimming took 7 bases from V and 5 from J, leaving 14 bases between them. Germline loops: CDR1 SEHNR, CDR2 FQNEAQ (reference sequence). The CDR3 covers 13 residues. The CDR3, as DNA: TGTGCCAGCACGCCCGTGGGGGGGACTGAAGCTTTCTTT. It yields the protein CASTPVGGTEAFF.

This clone occurred once. The chain employs TRBV7-8 and TRBJ1-1; perhaps TRBD1 as D (6 bases). The CDR3 covers 17 residues. The germline V gene encodes CDR1 SGHVS and CDR2 FQNEAQ. The V end was cut by 5 bases, the J end by 8 bases, with 27 bases between. CDR3 coding DNA: TGTGCCAGCAGCCTCGCAGGGGACGGTACCATAATATGGGAAGCTTTCTTT. It yields the protein CASSLAGDGTIIWEAFF.

V gene TRBV6-4 combines with J gene TRBJ2-1; 8 positions match TRBD2. The CDR3 totals 15 residues. Germline CDR1 MRHNA, CDR2 SNTAGT. V lost 5 bases and J lost 1; bases outside the gene matches: 4. The CDR3 loop reads CASSLKRGSYNEQFF. DNA for the CDR3: TGTGCCAGCAGTCTGAAGCGGGGGTCCTACAATGAGCAGTTCTTC.

The J gene is TRBJ2-7, the V gene TRBV10-2, with 7 bases aligning to TRBD2. With V trimmed by 2 bases and J by 2 bases, 0 bases remained unmatched. CDR3 length equals 13 residues. The germline V gene has CDR1 WSHSY and CDR2 SAAADI. CDR3 sequence: CASSEGLAYEQYF. DNA for the CDR3: TGCGCCAGCAGTGAGGGACTAGCCTACGAGCAGTACTTC.

This chain connects TRBV9 to TRBJ2-3; 9 bases fit TRBD2. V shed 4 bases, J shed 1 base, and the junction held 4 bases outside the gene matches. Germline CDR1 is SGDLS and CDR2 is YYNGEE. The CDR3 runs to 15 residues. The CDR3 region has the DNA TGTGCCAGCAGCCCGGGACTAGCACGCACAGATACGCAGTATTTT. This sequence encodes CASSPGLARTDTQYF.

The V gene is TRBV4-1, the J gene TRBJ1-5; D is perhaps TRBD1 (6 bases). Trimming pared 5 bases from V and 3 bases from J, leaving 14 bases between. CDR1 is MGHRA, CDR2 YSYEKL, per germline. The CDR3 spans 15 residues. CDR3 bases: TGCGCCAGCAGCGGAAGACAGGTGGCCAATCAGCCCCAGCATTTT. Protein sequence: CASSGRQVANQPQHF.

The chain couples TRBV7-8 to TRBJ1-2, with no clear D. This CDR3 has 12 residues. Trimming removed 1 base from V and 8 bases from J, with 8 bases in between. CDR1 and CDR2 from the germline V gene are SGHVS and FQNEAQ. The CDR3 region has the DNA TGTGCCAGCAGCTTAGGGGTTCAGGGCTACACCTTC. Translation: CASSLGVQGYTF.

The chain joins TRBV7-9 to TRBJ2-7; TRBD2 agrees at 14 bases. After removal of 4 bases from V and 4 bases from J, the junction contained 6 bases not matched to a gene. The CDR3 extends over 16 amino acids. Germline loops: CDR1 SEHNR, CDR2 FQNEAQ (reference sequence). The CDR3 sequence: CASSSGTSGRRYEQYF. CDR3 DNA sequence: TGTGCCAGCAGCTCCGGGACTAGCGGGAGACGGTACGAGCAGTACTTC.

This chain links TRBV5-8 with TRBJ2-1, with 10 bases aligning to TRBD1. The germline CDR1 and CDR2 sequences are SGHTS and YDEGEE. This CDR3 is 15 amino acids long. V was clipped by 4 bases and J by 9 bases; unmatched bases: 10. CDR3: CASSRPGQGWVEQFF. The CDR3, as DNA: TGTGCCAGCAGCAGGCCGGGACAGGGGTGGGTTGAGCAGTTCTTC.

V and J are TRBV2 and TRBJ2-6, with TRBD1 matching 9 bases. With 4 bases clipped from V and 4 bases from J, the junction kept 11 bases outside the gene matches. The CDR3 spans 18 residues. From germline, CDR1 is SNHLY and CDR2 FYNNEI. In nucleotides, the CDR3 is TGTGCCAGCAGTGGGGACCGGGACAGGGCACCCGGGGCCAACGTCCTGACTTTC. This encodes CASSGDRDRAPGANVLTF.

This rearrangement joins TRBV9 to TRBJ2-1; 10 bases agree with TRBD1. The CDR3 contains 15 residues. J gave up 3 bases and V 0 bases, and 0 bases lay outside the gene matches. Per germline, CDR1 SGDLS and CDR2 YYNGEE. CDR3 DNA sequence: TGTGCCAGCAGCGTAGGGGACAGGGGCTACAATGAGCAGTTCTTC. It encodes CASSVGDRGYNEQFF.

As to this clone: One end of the junction does not line up with germline, which may come from a read error. V is TRBV20-1 and J is TRBJ2-1; D not certain. Germline-derived CDR1 and CDR2 are DFQATT and SNEGSKA (reference sequence). This CDR3 is built from 11 residues. In nucleotides, the CDR3 is TGCAGTGCTAGGACCTACACTGAGCAGTTCTTC. Translating gives CSARTYTEQFF.

The chain couples TRBV13 to TRBJ2-5; tentatively, D is TRBD2 (6 bases). Per germline, CDR1 PRHDT and CDR2 FYEKMQ (reference sequence). V lost 3 bases and J lost 0, with 14 bases in between. CDR3 size: 16 residues. The chain's CDR3 is CASSFGGARNQETQYF. The CDR3 bases are TGTGCCAGCAGCTTCGGCGGGGCGCGCAACCAAGAGACCCAGTACTTC.

This clone came up once. V is TRBV13 and J is TRBJ2-7; a weak D match, TRBD1 (6 bases). The CDR3 has 14 residues. V was clipped by 2 bases and J by 2 bases, with 10 bases between them. From germline, CDR1 is PRHDT and CDR2 FYEKMQ (reference sequence). The CDR3 sequence: CASSLYQGTYEQYF. In DNA form, the CDR3 reads TGTGCCAGCAGCTTATATCAGGGGACCTACGAGCAGTACTTC.

This clone was recorded only once. The chain employs TRBV5-4 and TRBJ2-1; a possible D gene is TRBD2 (7 bases). The CDR3 loop spans 15 amino acids. Trimming cost V 2 bases and J 9 bases, with 18 bases left between them. Germline V CDR1 and CDR2: SGHNT, YYREEE (reference sequence). CDR3 in amino acids: CASSFWAGAQGEQFF. The CDR3 DNA reads TGTGCCAGCAGCTTTTGGGCGGGGGCACAAGGTGAGCAGTTCTTC. Full variable domain (rest looked up from reference TRBV5-4 and TRBJ2-1): ETGVTQSPTHLIKTRGQQVTLRCSSQSGHNTVSWYQQALGQGPQFIFQYYREEENGRGNFPPRFSGLQFPNYSSELNVNALELDDSALYLCASSFWAGAQGEQFFGPGTRLTVL.

J is TRBJ2-5 and V is TRBV27; the D gene could be TRBD1 or TRBD2 (5 bases each). V was pared by 2 bases and J by 4 bases, with 11 bases between. CDR3 length equals 14 residues. Germline CDR1 reads MNHEY; CDR2 reads SMNVEV (reference sequence). CDR3 nucleotide sequence: TGTGCCAGCAGTTTAGGGACGGCCAGAGAGACCCAGTACTTC. Its protein is CASSLGTARETQYF.

This clone has more than one count but fewer than ten. V and J are TRBV27 and TRBJ2-1; possibly TRBD2 for D (6 bases). Germline V gene sequence: CDR1 MNHEY, CDR2 SMNVEV (reference sequence). V was trimmed by 7 bases and J by 0 bases, leaving 16 bases between them. This CDR3 contains 16 residues. CDR3 amino acids: CASKERAGLSYNEQFF. CDR3 nucleotide sequence: TGTGCCAGCAAAGAAAGGGCGGGGCTCTCCTACAATGAGCAGTTCTTC.

V gene TRBV7-9 combines with J gene TRBJ2-5; 9 bases are shared with TRBD1. Germline V gene sequence: CDR1 SEHNR, CDR2 FQNEAQ (reference sequence). The CDR3 sequence is 17 residues long. With V trimmed by 8 bases and J by 0 bases, 13 bases remained unmatched. Here the CDR3 DNA reads TGTGCCAGCTCCCCCCCGGGACAGGGATATTACCAAGAGACCCAGTACTTC. It encodes CASSPPGQGYYQETQYF.

The J gene is TRBJ2-1, the V gene TRBV9, with D perhaps matching TRBD2 (6 bases). Germline V gene sequence: CDR1 SGDLS, CDR2 YYNGEE. This CDR3 region has 15 residues. V was cut by 2 bases and J by 6 bases, with 15 bases left in between. The CDR3 bases are TGTGCCAGCAGCGTTCTCCCAAGGGACTTCAATGAGCAGTTCTTC. It translates to CASSVLPRDFNEQFF.

V gene TRBV7-8 combines with J gene TRBJ1-2; TRBD1 matches at 12 bases. Germline V gene lookup returns CDR1 SGHVS and CDR2 FQNEAQ. V shed 5 bases, J shed 5 bases, and the junction held 6 bases outside the gene matches. The CDR3 totals 15 residues. CDR3 in DNA: TGTGCCAGCAGCCCCGGGACAGGGGGCGTTTATGGCTACACCTTC. Translation: CASSPGTGGVYGYTF. The variable domain in full, completed from reference TRBV7-8 and TRBJ1-2, reads GAGVSQSPRYKVAKRGQDVALRCDPISGHVSLFWYQQALGQGPEFLTYFQNEAQLDKSGLPSDRFFAERPEGSVSTLKIQRTQQEDSAVYLCASSPGTGGVYGYTFGSGTRLTVV.

This sequence joins TRBV7-2 and TRBJ2-4; D may be TRBD1 (6 bases). V was cut by 1 base and J by 1 base, with 11 bases left in between. Germline V gene sequence: CDR1 SGHTA, CDR2 FQGNSA. The CDR3 length is 16 residues. The CDR3 DNA sequence: TGTGCCAGCAGCTTAGGGGGGCTGGGGGCCAAAAACATTCAGTACTTC. It yields the protein CASSLGGLGAKNIQYF.

The V gene is TRBV2, the J gene TRBJ2-1; perhaps TRBD1 as D (5 bases). Germline V gene sequence: CDR1 SNHLY, CDR2 FYNNEI. The CDR3 has 12 residues. V shed 4 bases and J shed 9 bases, with 10 bases lying between them. The CDR3 protein is CASSAGYFEQFF. CDR3 nucleotide sequence: TGTGCCAGCAGTGCAGGGTATTTTGAGCAGTTCTTC.

The chain employs TRBV9 and TRBJ2-1; 11 bases line up with TRBD2. Germline trimming cut 0 bases from V and 3 bases from J; bases unmatched to any gene: 5. The CDR3 contains 17 residues. CDR1 and CDR2 (germline): SGDLS, YYNGEE. CDR3 in DNA: TGTGCCAGCAGCGTAGGCACTAGCGGGAGAATCTACAATGAGCAGTTCTTC. Translation gives CASSVGTSGRIYNEQFF.

The V and J genes are TRBV7-9 and TRBJ2-5; no clear D gene. Germline V gives CDR1 SEHNR, CDR2 FQNEAQ (reference sequence). V was shortened by 6 bases and J by 5 bases, with 10 bases between the two germline ends. The CDR3 is 12 amino acids. CDR3 region: CASSWAGETQYF. The CDR3, as DNA: TGTGCCAGCAGTTGGGCCGGGGAGACCCAGTACTTC.